The 26 T cell receptor beta chains in this list originate from one sample, sequenced in a study of memory CD4+ T cells and cytomegalovirus serostatus. Single viable CD3+CD4+CD8-CD45RO+ cells were sorted as the memory CD4+ T cells. The table came from immunoSEQ multiplex PCR; TCRdb's copy has only in-frame clones and leaves some out. The sample holds more than 45,000 clones; over 75% are singletons and the top ten take approximately 0.78%. The specimen sequenced was memory CD4+ T cells from blood. Receptor source: an adult in good health and CMV-seronegative.

The chain uses TRBV30 and TRBJ2-5; 11 nucleotides match TRBD1. The V and J ends lost 0 bases and 11 bases, in that order; junction bases with no gene match: 5. Germline-derived CDR1 and CDR2 are GTSNPN and SVGIG (reference sequence). The CDR3 has 13 residues. The DNA for the CDR3 is TGTGCCTGGAGTGTCGGACAGGGGGCGGTGCAGTACTTC. Its protein is CAWSVGQGAVQYF.

The chain couples TRBV7-2 to TRBJ2-7, with D perhaps being TRBD1 or TRBD2 (6 bases each). Looked up from germline, CDR1 is SGHTA and CDR2 is FQGNSA. This CDR3 spans 15 amino acids. V lost 2 bases and J lost 3, with 14 bases in between. CDR3 protein: CASSLHGGQNYEQYF. The CDR3 region has the DNA TGTGCCAGCAGCTTACACGGGGGCCAGAACTACGAGCAGTACTTC.

The chain has TRBV2 and TRBJ1-4; no clear D gene. With 6 bases removed from V and 0 bases from J, the gap between germline ends came to 8 bases. This CDR3 region has 14 residues. Germline lookup yields CDR1 SNHLY and CDR2 FYNNEI. CDR3 residues: CASSIGATNEKLFF. The CDR3 DNA is TGTGCCAGCAGCATCGGAGCAACTAATGAAAAACTGTTTTTT.

Details on this clone: Other DNA sequences in this sample translate to the same CDR3. The chain combines TRBV28 with TRBJ1-1, with D possibly being TRBD1 (6 bases). CDR1 and CDR2 (germline): MDHEN, SYDVKM. V was trimmed by 4 bases and J by 2 bases, leaving 11 bases between them. This CDR3 spans 14 amino acids. As DNA, the CDR3 is TGTGCCAGCAGTTCGGGACACCCCAACACTGAAGCTTTCTTT. It translates to CASSSGHPNTEAFF.

The chain couples TRBV2 to TRBJ2-7, with 7 bases lining up with TRBD1. V lost 7 bases to trimming and J lost 0 bases; unmatched junction nucleotides: 9. This CDR3 spans 15 amino acids. CDR1 and CDR2 (germline): SNHLY, FYNNEI. In DNA, the CDR3 is TGTGCCAGCACATCCGACAGGGCCACCTCCTACGAGCAGTACTTC. Translation: CASTSDRATSYEQYF.

The chain couples TRBV28 to TRBJ2-1; TRBD1 aligns across 9 bases. The CDR3 is 15 residues long. V was pared by 4 bases and J by 5 bases, with 6 bases of the junction left unmatched. Germline V CDR1 and CDR2: MDHEN, SYDVKM. CDR3 DNA sequence: TGTGCCAGCAGTTCCCCTGGGACAGGGAACAATGAGCAGTTCTTC. This sequence encodes CASSSPGTGNNEQFF. The full variable domain, with the rest looked up from reference TRBV28 and TRBJ2-1, is DVKVTQSSRYLVKRTGEKVFLECVQDMDHENMFWYRQDPGLGLRLIYFSYDVKMKEKGDIPEGYSVSREKKERFSLILESASTNQTSMYLCASSSPGTGNNEQFFGPGTRLTVL.

This chain joins TRBV11-2 and TRBJ2-7; 12 bases are a match to TRBD1. Trimming cost V 5 bases and J 6 bases; bases outside gene matches: 8. The length of the CDR3 is 15 residues. Germline CDR1 SGHAT, CDR2 FQNNGV. The CDR3 bases are TGTGCCAGCAGCCGCCGGGACAGGGGGCCTCGCGAGCAGTACTTC. It codes for CASSRRDRGPREQYF.

The V gene is TRBV30, the J gene TRBJ1-6; TRBD1 matches 9 bases. Per the germline V gene, CDR1 is GTSNPN and CDR2 is SVGIG (reference sequence). Trimming took 2 bases from V and 7 from J; bases not matched to a gene: 6. There are 15 residues in the CDR3. CDR3 in amino acids: CAWSLSTGGNSPLHF. DNA of the CDR3: TGTGCCTGGAGTCTGTCTACAGGGGGCAATTCACCCCTCCACTTT.

In this sample, this clone turned up a few times. This sequence joins TRBV27 and TRBJ2-2; 7 bases are shared with TRBD1. CDR1 and CDR2 (germline): MNHEY, SMNVEV (reference sequence). The CDR3 spans 17 residues. The J segment lost 4 bases and the V segment lost 2 bases, leaving 10 bases of the junction unmatched. The CDR3: CASSLGGQEDPTGELFF. The CDR3 bases are TGTGCCAGCAGTTTAGGCGGACAGGAGGATCCCACCGGGGAGCTGTTTTTT.

The rearrangement uses TRBV5-6 and TRBJ2-5; D is unclear. CDR3 length: 12 residues. Germline V gene lookup returns CDR1 SGHDT and CDR2 YYEEEE. Trimming left V 2 bases short and J 3 bases short, with 5 bases between. CDR3 region: CASSFGKETQYF. CDR3 coding DNA: TGTGCCAGCAGCTTCGGTAAAGAGACCCAGTACTTC.

This clone was found a few times. The chain is built from TRBV30 and TRBJ1-6; D might be TRBD1 (6 bases). Trimming removed 4 bases from V and 7 bases from J, with 11 bases in between. This CDR3 region has 13 residues. The germline V gene has CDR1 GTSNPN and CDR2 SVGIG (reference sequence). The CDR3 region is CAWMGQRNSPLHF. The CDR3 DNA reads TGTGCCTGGATGGGACAAAGGAATTCACCCCTCCACTTT.

This clone was detected a few times. The chain is built from TRBV13 and TRBJ1-1; the D gene is possibly TRBD1 (6 bases). CDR3 length: 13 amino acids. V lost 5 bases, J lost 6 bases, and 13 bases lay in between. Germline loops: CDR1 PRHDT, CDR2 FYEKMQ (reference sequence). CDR3 loop: CASSQDRLSEAFF. DNA of the CDR3: TGTGCCAGCAGCCAAGACAGGCTTTCTGAAGCTTTCTTT.

The chain couples TRBV7-2 to TRBJ1-2, with D possibly TRBD1 on 5 matching bases. The CDR3 runs to 14 residues. V was shortened by 1 base and J by 4 bases, with 10 bases between the two germline ends. Germline loops: CDR1 SGHTA, CDR2 FQGNSA. The CDR3 is CASSLDPGVYGYTF. CDR3 DNA sequence: TGTGCCAGCAGCTTAGATCCGGGGGTCTATGGCTACACCTTC.

This rearrangement joins TRBV18 to TRBJ2-7; 7 nucleotides line up with TRBD1. CDR1 is KGHSH, CDR2 LQKENI, per germline. CDR3 length: 15 amino acids. The ends lost 3 bases at V and 2 bases at J; junction bases unmatched: 7. The CDR3 nucleotides read TGTGCCAGCTCACCGGTCCGGGACAGACCCTACGAGCAGTACTTC. As protein: CASSPVRDRPYEQYF.

The rearrangement joins TRBV5-1 to TRBJ2-2; D gene ambiguous. There are 15 residues in the CDR3. The V end was cut by 0 bases, the J end by 4 bases, with 10 bases between. Germline values: CDR1 SGHRS, CDR2 YFSETQ. CDR3: CASSLGGWGTGELFF. CDR3 in DNA: TGCGCCAGCAGCTTGGGCGGATGGGGCACCGGGGAGCTGTTTTTT.

This rearrangement joins TRBV5-1 to TRBJ1-2; 9 bases line up with TRBD1. The CDR3 loop spans 15 amino acids. Trimming took 3 bases from V and 4 from J; bases not matched to a gene: 7. In germline, CDR1 is SGHRS, CDR2 YFSETQ. The CDR3 sequence is CASSYLGTGSYGYTF. The CDR3 bases are TGCGCCAGCAGCTATCTAGGGACAGGGAGCTATGGCTACACCTTC.

This clone was seen a handful of times. V is TRBV4-1 and J is TRBJ2-7; D gene ambiguous. This CDR3 comprises 15 residues. Germline CDR1 MGHRA, CDR2 YSYEKL. The V and J ends lost 3 bases and 4 bases respectively, with 16 bases between them. The CDR3: CASSQSEQTYYEQYF. DNA of the CDR3: TGCGCCAGCAGCCAGTCGGAACAGACCTATTACGAGCAGTACTTC.

The V call is TRBV10-1, the J call TRBJ2-2; D is perhaps TRBD1 or TRBD2 (5 bases each). Per germline, CDR1 WNHNN and CDR2 SYGVQD (reference sequence). V lost 2 bases and J lost 3, with 13 bases in between. This CDR3 spans 16 amino acids. The CDR3 sequence is CASSEGGRRYTGELFF. CDR3 nucleotides: TGCGCCAGCAGTGAGGGGGGACGACGGTACACCGGGGAGCTGTTTTTT.

V and J are TRBV10-3 and TRBJ2-3; D remains ambiguous. CDR1 and CDR2 (germline): ENHRY, SYGVKD. Trimming took off 3 bases at V and 4 bases at J, with 2 bases between the two ends. The CDR3 is made up of 11 amino acids. CDR3 protein: CAISEADTQYF. The CDR3 nucleotides are TGTGCCATCAGTGAAGCAGATACGCAGTATTTT.

The chain has TRBV30 and TRBJ1-3, with D possibly being TRBD1 (5 bases). V lost 3 bases, J lost 0 bases, and 15 bases lay in between. This CDR3 region has 16 residues. The V gene's germline CDR1 is GTSNPN and CDR2 SVGIG (reference sequence). As DNA, the CDR3 is TGTGCCTGGAGCCGGGCGGGGACCCGCTCTGGAAACACCATATATTTT. Translation gives CAWSRAGTRSGNTIYF.

This clone was recorded only once. This chain uses TRBV7-8 with TRBJ1-2; D remains unclear. Trimming pared 2 bases from V and 5 bases from J, leaving 9 bases between. Germline V gene data show CDR1 as SGHVS and CDR2 as FQNEAQ. The CDR3 has 13 amino acids. CDR3 sequence reads: CASSLNTDYGYTF. In nucleotides, the CDR3 is TGTGCCAGCAGCTTAAATACAGATTATGGCTACACCTTC.

This clone turned up a few times. The chain links TRBV12-5 to TRBJ1-1; TRBD1 agrees at 7 bases. The germline CDR1 and CDR2 sequences are LGHNT and FRNRAP. V lost 0 bases, J lost 1 base, and 5 bases stayed unmatched. The CDR3 is 16 residues long. As DNA, the CDR3 is TGTGCTAGTGGTTTGGTCGTTGGACAGGAGAACACTGAAGCTTTCTTT. This gives the protein CASGLVVGQENTEAFF.

This rearrangement joins TRBV7-8 to TRBJ2-7; D possibly matches TRBD1 or TRBD2 (6 bases each). V lost 4 bases and J 3 bases, leaving 19 bases between the germline ends. The CDR3 is 16 residues long. Germline V gives CDR1 SGHVS, CDR2 FQNEAQ. The CDR3 DNA reads TGTGCCAGCAGCTGGGCCGCGACCGGGGGCGTCTACGAGCAGTACTTC. The encoded protein is CASSWAATGGVYEQYF.

The chain joins TRBV10-1 to TRBJ1-2; tentatively, D is TRBD1 (5 bases). Trimming shortened V by 6 bases and J by 7 bases, and 21 bases separated the two germline ends. CDR1 WNHNN and CDR2 SYGVQD come from the germline V gene (reference sequence). This CDR3 has 15 amino acids. CDR3 coding DNA: TGCGCCAGCAGGGACCGGGACCAGTGGGGTACTGGCTACACCTTC. Translated, it gives CASRDRDQWGTGYTF.

This chain links TRBV30 with TRBJ2-1, with TRBD2 identical over 7 bases. CDR3 length: 16 amino acids. CDR1 and CDR2 (germline): GTSNPN, SVGIG (reference sequence). V shed 0 bases, J shed 2 bases, and the junction held 7 bases outside the gene matches. The CDR3 loop is CAWSVLGAGAYNEQFF. The CDR3 nucleotides read TGTGCCTGGAGTGTTCTAGGGGCGGGGGCCTACAATGAGCAGTTCTTC. The full variable domain, its missing parts supplied by reference TRBV30 and TRBJ2-1, is SQTIHQWPATLVQPVGSPLSLECTVEGTSNPNLYWYRQAAGRGLQLLFYSVGIGQISSEVPQNLSASRPQDRQFILSSKKLLLSDSGFYLCAWSVLGAGAYNEQFFGPGTRLTVL.

The chain carries TRBV7-9 and TRBJ2-3; 7 nucleotides line up with TRBD1. CDR3 size: 16 residues. V lost 5 bases, J lost 4 bases, and 12 bases stayed unmatched. Germline CDR1 and CDR2: SEHNR and FQNEAQ (reference sequence). Here the CDR3 reads CASSPLGQEIPDTQYF. In DNA, the CDR3 is TGTGCCAGCAGCCCCCTCGGACAGGAAATCCCAGATACGCAGTATTTT.